Each of the 27 T cell receptor beta chains below was sequenced from the same sample in a study of blood T cell repertoires in COVID-19. Here immunoSEQ multiplex PCR was the method, and the copy in TCRdb shows in-frame clones only, minus some. The repertoire holds about 130,000 clones, about four fifths seen once, with roughly 3% in the top ten. What was sequenced was peripheral blood. These receptors were obtained from a woman aged 80 or over with acute or convalescent COVID-19.

The chain carries TRBV27 and TRBJ2-5; the match to TRBD1 covers 9 bases. The CDR3 has 15 amino acids. Trimming took 5 bases from V and 4 from J; bases not matched to a gene: 8. The germline CDR1 and CDR2 sequences are MNHEY and SMNVEV (reference sequence). CDR3 DNA: TGTGCCAGCAGTAGGGGACAGGGAGTCCGAGAGACCCAGTACTTC. Its protein is CASSRGQGVRETQYF.

This clone occurred once. The chain employs TRBV9 and TRBJ2-3, with 12 bases lining up with TRBD2. The CDR3 consists of 16 residues. Germline V lookup: CDR1 SGDLS, CDR2 YYNGEE. J gave up 4 bases and V 0 bases, and 3 bases lay outside the gene matches. The CDR3 DNA sequence: TGTGCCAGCAGCGTAGGGGCTAGCGGGGGGGCAGATACGCAGTATTTT. Its translation: CASSVGASGGADTQYF.

This clone appeared a few times. The V call is TRBV5-4, the J call TRBJ2-7; 8 nucleotides agree with TRBD2. J lost 1 base, V lost 3 bases, and 3 bases had no gene match. The germline CDR1 and CDR2 sequences are SGHNT and YYREEE (reference sequence). The CDR3 is 14 residues long. CDR3 nucleotide sequence: TGTGCCAGCAGCTCCGGACTAGCTTCCTACGAGCAGTACTTC. Translation gives CASSSGLASYEQYF.

Only one count was recorded for this clone. The chain has TRBV7-3 and TRBJ2-1; TRBD1 matches at 11 bases. Germline V gene data show CDR1 as SGHTA and CDR2 as FQGTGA. CDR3 length equals 17 residues. The V gene end was trimmed by 5 bases and the J gene end by 9 bases; junction bases not matched to a gene: 15. CDR3: CASSLNLGQGVFGEQFF. CDR3 coding DNA: TGTGCCAGCAGCCTAAATTTGGGACAGGGGGTGTTTGGTGAGCAGTTCTTC.

The chain links TRBV25-1 to TRBJ1-2; D is ambiguous. CDR1 is MGHDK, CDR2 SYGVNS, per germline. Trimming removed 6 bases from V and 8 bases from J, with 13 bases in between. This CDR3 region has 12 residues. The DNA for the CDR3 is TGTGCCAGCAGCCGCGGGGAATGGGGCTACACCTTC. It is translated as CASSRGEWGYTF.

The chain has TRBV5-1 and TRBJ1-1; 7 nucleotides align to TRBD1. There are 14 residues in the CDR3. The germline V gene encodes CDR1 SGHRS and CDR2 YFSETQ. Losses at the gene ends were 4 bases for V and 5 bases for J; bases not matched to a gene: 8. The CDR3 DNA follows: TGCGCCAGCAGCCAGGGACAGCAGGGAACTGAAGCTTTCTTT. The encoded protein is CASSQGQQGTEAFF. Together with reference TRBV5-1 and TRBJ1-1, the CDR3 gives the full variable domain: KAGVTQTPRYLIKTRGQQVTLSCSPISGHRSVSWYQQTPGQGLQFLFEYFSETQRNKGNFPGRFSGRQFSNSRSEMNVSTLELGDSALYLCASSQGQQGTEAFFGQGTRLTVV.

This chain links TRBV27 with TRBJ1-6; 7 bases map to TRBD1. The germline V gene encodes CDR1 MNHEY and CDR2 SMNVEV (reference sequence). The length of the CDR3 is 14 residues. Trimming removed 5 bases from V and 9 bases from J; junction bases left unmatched: 7. The CDR3 DNA follows: TGTGCCAGCAGTGACAGGGTCTTCGTTTCACCCCTCCACTTT. It is translated as CASSDRVFVSPLHF.

The chain recombines TRBV6-2 or TRBV6-3 with TRBJ2-3, with 10 bases aligning to TRBD2. Germline assignment: CDR1 MNHEY and CDR2 SVGEGT. With 4 bases clipped from V and 5 bases from J, the junction kept 9 bases outside the gene matches. This CDR3 spans 16 amino acids. This chain's CDR3 is CASSLGVAGGLDTQYF. The CDR3 DNA is TGTGCCAGCAGTTTGGGGGTAGCGGGGGGCCTAGATACGCAGTATTTT.

The rearrangement uses TRBV10-3 and TRBJ1-1; possibly TRBD1 for D (5 bases). The V end was cut by 11 bases, the J end by 5 bases, with 12 bases between. The CDR3 is made up of 11 amino acids. CDR1 is ENHRY, CDR2 SYGVKD, per germline. Written as DNA, the CDR3 is TGTGCCCTCCTACGGGGGACTGAAGCTTTCTTT. Protein product: CALLRGTEAFF.

The CDR3 DNA is TGTGCCAGCAGGGGCGCCCGTTGGGCTGAAGCTTTCTTT. This sequence encodes CASRGARWAEAFF. The chain combines TRBV12-3 or TRBV12-4 with TRBJ1-1; no definite D call. Between the trimmed V and J ends, which lost 6 bases and 6 bases, there was a span of 14 bases. CDR3 length: 13 residues.

J is TRBJ2-6 and V is TRBV25-1; D perhaps matches TRBD1 (5 bases). Germline loops: CDR1 MGHDK, CDR2 SYGVNS. There are 17 residues in the CDR3. The ends were cut back, 2 bases at V and 1 base at J, with 12 bases in the middle. DNA of the CDR3: TGTGCCAGCAGTGAAGGGCAGGGAAAATCTGGGGCCAACGTCCTGACTTTC. Residues: CASSEGQGKSGANVLTF.

The chain recombines TRBV6-5 with TRBJ2-1; D gene uncertain. The CDR3 runs to 12 residues. CDR1 and CDR2 (germline): MNHEY, SVGAGI. Between the trimmed V and J ends, which lost 0 bases and 7 bases, there was a span of 4 bases. The CDR3 sequence: CASSYSSNEQFF. The DNA of the CDR3 is TGTGCCAGCAGTTACTCGTCAAATGAGCAGTTCTTC.

This chain joins TRBV7-2 and TRBJ1-1; D possibly corresponds to TRBD1 (6 bases). The ends were cut back, 5 bases at V and 11 bases at J, with 15 bases in the middle. CDR3 length: 12 amino acids. The germline CDR1 and CDR2 sequences are SGHTA and FQGNSA. The CDR3, as DNA: TGTGCCAGCAGCCCCCCAGGGGTGAGGGCTTTCTTT. Residues: CASSPPGVRAFF.

The chain uses TRBV11-2 and TRBJ1-4; D not certain. The germline V gene encodes CDR1 SGHAT and CDR2 FQNNGV. The CDR3 length is 15 residues. V was cut by 4 bases and J by 0 bases, with 9 bases left in between. CDR3 residues: CASSSVRATNEKLFF. CDR3 coding DNA: TGTGCCAGCAGCTCCGTGAGAGCAACTAATGAAAAACTGTTTTTT.

This clone showed up just once. The V and J genes are TRBV2 and TRBJ1-2, with D unclear. CDR3 length: 13 amino acids. V lost 8 bases to trimming and J lost 6 bases, with 16 bases between them. Per germline, CDR1 SNHLY and CDR2 FYNNEI. CDR3: CASLNPASDGYTF. As DNA, the CDR3 is TGTGCCAGCTTAAATCCCGCATCGGATGGCTACACCTTC.

The chain joins TRBV6-1 to TRBJ1-5; the D gene is possibly TRBD1 (6 bases). V was cut by 0 bases and J by 5 bases, with 8 bases left in between. CDR1 and CDR2 from the germline V gene are MNHNS and SASEGT. CDR3 size: 14 residues. The CDR3 sequence is CASSEAGADQPQHF. CDR3 bases: TGTGCCAGCAGTGAAGCGGGGGCGGATCAGCCCCAGCATTTT.

V usage is TRBV19 and J usage is TRBJ2-3; D perhaps matches TRBD2 (6 bases). The germline V and J ends were trimmed by 6 bases and 0 bases, with 10 bases remaining between them. The length of the CDR3 is 14 residues. Germline CDR1 reads LNHDA; CDR2 reads SQIVND (reference sequence). The CDR3 bases are TGTGCCAGTAGCTCCGGGACTAGCACAGATACGCAGTATTTT. It specifies CASSSGTSTDTQYF. Full variable domain (outside the CDR3, taken from reference TRBV19 and TRBJ2-3): DGGITQSPKYLFRKEGQNVTLSCEQNLNHDAMYWYRQDPGQGLRLIYYSQIVNDFQKGDIAEGYSVSREKKESFPLTVTSAQKNPTAFYLCASSSGTSTDTQYFGPGTRLTVL.

The chain uses TRBV7-7 and TRBJ2-2; TRBD2 might be the D (5 bases). The ends were cut back, 5 bases at V and 5 bases at J, with 15 bases in the middle. CDR3 size: 15 residues. Per germline, CDR1 SSHAT and CDR2 FNYEAQ (reference sequence). This chain's CDR3 is CASSLLDGGTGELFF. The CDR3, as DNA: TGTGCCAGCAGCCTATTGGACGGCGGGACCGGGGAGCTGTTTTTT.

CDR3 residues: CASSLRTGRGDTQYF. CDR3 in DNA: TGTGCCAGCAGCTTAAGGACAGGTCGGGGGGATACGCAGTATTTT. The rearrangement joins TRBV7-3 to TRBJ2-3, with D possibly being TRBD1 (7 bases). Germline V lookup: CDR1 SGHTA, CDR2 FQGTGA. This CDR3 spans 15 amino acids. The V and J ends lost 1 base and 6 bases respectively, with 14 bases between them. Filled out from reference TRBV7-3 and TRBJ2-3, the complete variable domain reads GAGVSQTPSNKVTEKGKYVELRCDPISGHTALYWYRQSLGQGPEFLIYFQGTGAADDSGLPNDRFFAVRPEGSVSTLKIQRTERGDSAVYLCASSLRTGRGDTQYFGPGTRLTVL.

This clone has only one observation. The chain is built from TRBV29-1 and TRBJ1-1, with D possibly matching TRBD1 (5 bases). CDR1 is SQVTM, CDR2 ANQGSEA, per germline. The length of the CDR3 is 13 residues. Trimming pared 4 bases from V and 0 bases from J, leaving 9 bases between. The CDR3 region has the DNA TGCAGCGTTGTTCGGGGGTTGAACACTGAAGCTTTCTTT. Translating gives CSVVRGLNTEAFF.

V usage is TRBV19 and J usage is TRBJ1-5, with D possibly being TRBD1 (5 bases). The V and J ends lost 10 bases and 4 bases respectively, with 11 bases between them. The CDR3 sequence is 12 residues long. The germline CDR1 and CDR2 sequences are LNHDA and SQIVND (reference sequence). CDR3 residues: CATREGNQPQHF. The CDR3, as DNA: TGTGCCACGAGGGAGGGGAATCAGCCCCAGCATTTT. Variable domain in full (rest from reference TRBV19 and TRBJ1-5): DGGITQSPKYLFRKEGQNVTLSCEQNLNHDAMYWYRQDPGQGLRLIYYSQIVNDFQKGDIAEGYSVSREKKESFPLTVTSAQKNPTAFYLCATREGNQPQHFGDGTRLSIL.

The genes are TRBV12-3 or TRBV12-4 and TRBJ1-2; the D gene is possibly TRBD1 (6 bases). V gave up 5 bases and J gave up 7 bases, with 11 bases separating them. The CDR3 is 12 amino acids. In nucleotides, the CDR3 is TGTGCCAGCAGTGTCAGGGGAACTGGCTACACCTTC. Protein: CASSVRGTGYTF.

This clone turned up a few times. The chain has TRBV2 and TRBJ2-2; a possible D gene is TRBD2 (6 bases). The V and J ends lost 8 bases and 7 bases respectively, with 20 bases between them. This CDR3 region has 15 residues. Germline V lookup: CDR1 SNHLY, CDR2 FYNNEI. The CDR3 loop reads CASGRTQGGRGELFF. CDR3 coding DNA: TGTGCCAGCGGAAGGACCCAGGGAGGCCGCGGGGAGCTGTTTTTT.

The CDR3 DNA reads TGTGCCAGCAGCCAACTCGCAGGGGACTATGGCTACACCTTC. Encoded protein: CASSQLAGDYGYTF. The rearrangement links TRBV3-1 (or the pseudogene TRBV3-2) to TRBJ1-2; possible D gene TRBD1, 6 bases. The CDR3 has 14 amino acids. V lost 2 bases and J 3 bases, leaving 10 bases between the germline ends. Germline V gene lookup returns CDR1 LGHDT and CDR2 YNNKEL (reference sequence).

V and J are TRBV9 and TRBJ1-1; D perhaps matches TRBD1 (5 bases). The germline V gene has CDR1 SGDLS and CDR2 YYNGEE. V shed 3 bases and J shed 9 bases, with 12 bases lying between them. The CDR3 length is 12 residues. CDR3 sequence (DNA): TGTGCCAGCAGCGCTACAGGAGTTCAAGCTTTCTTT. It codes for CASSATGVQAFF. Full variable domain (missing parts from reference TRBV9 and TRBJ1-1): DSGVTQTPKHLITATGQRVTLRCSPRSGDLSVYWYQQSLDQGLQFLIQYYNGEERAKGNILERFSAQQFPDLHSELNLSSLELGDSALYFCASSATGVQAFFGQGTRLTVV.

This clone was detected only once. The chain has TRBV6-5 and TRBJ1-2; 8 bases align to TRBD1. Germline lookup yields CDR1 MNHEY and CDR2 SVGAGI. Trimming took 4 bases from V and 8 from J; bases not matched to a gene: 6. The CDR3 spans 13 residues. For the CDR3, the DNA is TGTGCCAGCAGTTTACAGGGGGTGGGAGGCTACACCTTC. Protein product: CASSLQGVGGYTF.

The chain has TRBV5-6 and TRBJ1-1; tentatively, D is TRBD1 (5 bases). The CDR3 has 15 amino acids. With 2 bases removed from V and 0 bases from J, the gap between germline ends came to 11 bases. CDR1 and CDR2 (germline): SGHDT, YYEEEE. The CDR3 bases are TGTGCCAGCAGCTTCCAGGGCAGCGTGAACACTGAAGCTTTCTTT. This codes for CASSFQGSVNTEAFF.